This T cell receptor (beta chain) was captured in a study of blood T cell repertoires in COVID-19. The V gene lost 3 bases and the J gene lost 6 bases, with 15 bases spanning the gap. This CDR3 contains 15 residues. Germline assignment: CDR1 SGHVS and CDR2 FNYEAQ. Produced via immunoSEQ multiplex PCR; TCRdb's table is partial and in-frame only. The table has roughly 150,000 clones, about four fifths seen once; the top ten hold roughly 1.7%. This chain links TRBV7-6 with TRBJ2-1; D is possibly TRBD2 (5 bases). The sequence came from a woman under 30 who had been exposed to COVID-19. The sample consisted of PBMCs or T cells enriched from blood (not recorded which). DNA of the CDR3: TGTGCCAGCAGCTTGTGGGAGTACTCTGGCAATGAGCAGTTCTTC. Translating gives CASSLWEYSGNEQFF.